The entry below describes one T cell receptor (beta chain). The antigen is not known. The sample comes from a study of T cells after yellow fever vaccination. Study results and limitations: There was a small share of clonotypes that showed up in both the CD4 and CD8 compartments. Most clones from primary vaccination resurfaced after the booster (around 97% CD4, 75% to 90% CD8).

The 5'RACE template-switching step produced TCR cDNA and added a universal primer site and UMIs. One entry per CDR3 protein results from TCRdb running MiXCR on the 5' RACE reads. This repertoire shows around 530,000 distinct CDR3 sequences, roughly a sixth found once; its top ten account for 17%. This clonotype was obtained from a man aged 18 to 30 who received the YFV17D yellow fever vaccine. Sequences were derived from PBMCs, sampled about 5 days after the first yellow fever vaccination.

CDR3 region: CASSSGTGQDQPQHF. For the CDR3, the DNA is TGTGCCAGCAGCTCCGGGACGGGGCAGGATCAGCCCCAGCATTTT. The gene calls are TRBV6-1 and TRBJ1-5, with a possible D match to TRBD1 (5 bases). The CDR3 consists of 15 residues. V was cut by 6 bases and J by 5 bases, with 17 bases left in between. Germline values: CDR1 MNHNS, CDR2 SASEGT.